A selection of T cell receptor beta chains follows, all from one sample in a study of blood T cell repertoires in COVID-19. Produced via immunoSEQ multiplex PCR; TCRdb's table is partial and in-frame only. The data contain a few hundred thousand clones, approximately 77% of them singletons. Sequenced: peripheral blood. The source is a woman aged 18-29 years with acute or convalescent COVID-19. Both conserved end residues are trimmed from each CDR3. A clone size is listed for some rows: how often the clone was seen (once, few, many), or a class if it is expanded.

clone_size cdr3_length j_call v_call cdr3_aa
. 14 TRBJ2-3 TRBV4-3 ASSQDGGGPGDTQY
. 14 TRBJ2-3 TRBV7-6 ASSFKQVGATDTQY
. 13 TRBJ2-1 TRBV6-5 ASSIKGGSWNEQF
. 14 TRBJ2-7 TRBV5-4 ASSLEGTSRAYEQY
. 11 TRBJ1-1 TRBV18 ASSSDRVAEAF
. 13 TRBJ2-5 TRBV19 ASSIGQVYQETQY
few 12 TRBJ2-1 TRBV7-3 ASSRTSGYNEQF
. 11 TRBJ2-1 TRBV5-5 ASSPTGVNEQF
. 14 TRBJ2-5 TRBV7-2 ASSLSKRNDQETQY
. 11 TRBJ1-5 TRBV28 ASSPQGDQPQH
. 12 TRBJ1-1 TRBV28 ASSRRGIGTEAF
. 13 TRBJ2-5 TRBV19 ASRPTSVNQETQY
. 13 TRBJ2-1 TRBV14 ASSQGFLRRDEQF
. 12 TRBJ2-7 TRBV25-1 ASSEGQGRGEQY
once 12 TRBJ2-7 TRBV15 ATSATSGSDEQY
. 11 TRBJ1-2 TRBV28 ASTKDSFYGYT
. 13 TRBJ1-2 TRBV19 ASSIVPDRGYGYT
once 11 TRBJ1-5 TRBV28 ASILQGNQPQH
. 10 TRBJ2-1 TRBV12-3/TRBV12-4 ASSLTRNEQF
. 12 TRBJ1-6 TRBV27 ASSPQEFGSPLH
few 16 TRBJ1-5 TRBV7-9 ASSEGTAIPYSNQPQH
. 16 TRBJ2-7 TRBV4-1 ASSQDATGRAPPPEQY
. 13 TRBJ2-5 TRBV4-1 ASSQPQLAEETQY
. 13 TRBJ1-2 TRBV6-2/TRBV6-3 ASSYWAGGADGYT
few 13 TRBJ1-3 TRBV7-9 ASSSDRGSFNTIY
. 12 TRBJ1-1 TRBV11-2 ASSLNRGRGEAF